The 15 T cell receptor beta chains presented below share a single source sample, sequenced in a study of T cell responses to AZD1222 COVID-19 vaccine. Clones were sequenced by immunoSEQ multiplex PCR, and TCRdb holds only the in-frame ones, with some missing. The sample records tens of thousands of clones, more than 90% being singletons. This specimen consisted of peripheral blood, obtained 28 days after the second AZD1222 dose. The receptors were sampled from an adult who received the AZD1222 COVID-19 vaccine.

The gene calls are TRBV15 and TRBJ2-3; 8 bases agree with TRBD2. CDR1 is LNHNV and CDR2 is YYDKDF in the germline V gene (reference sequence). V was clipped by 2 bases and J by 4 bases; unmatched bases: 8. This CDR3 is built from 16 residues. The CDR3 DNA reads as TGTGCCACCAGCAGACGGGGGGGCGCGATCCCAGATACGCAGTATTTT. Translated: CATSRRGGAIPDTQYF. Filled out from reference TRBV15 and TRBJ2-3, the complete variable domain reads DAMVIQNPRYQVTQFGKPVTLSCSQTLNHNVMYWYQQKSSQAPKLLFHYYDKDFNNEADTPDNFQSRRPNTSFCFLDIRSPGLGDTAMYLCATSRRGGAIPDTQYFGPGTRLTVL.

The chain is built from TRBV19 and TRBJ2-1; a weak D match, TRBD2 (5 bases). This CDR3 contains 12 residues. Germline CDR1 LNHDA, CDR2 SQIVND (reference sequence). Between the trimmed V and J ends, which lost 7 bases and 9 bases, there was a span of 13 bases. This CDR3 is CASTPVGGEQFF. The CDR3, as DNA: TGTGCCAGTACCCCGGTTGGAGGTGAGCAGTTCTTC.

The V gene is TRBV10-3, the J gene TRBJ2-1; 10 positions match TRBD2. Germline lookup yields CDR1 ENHRY and CDR2 SYGVKD. V trimming: 6 bases; J trimming: 4 bases; junction bases outside the gene matches: 6. The CDR3 length is 15 residues. This CDR3 reads CAIRGLAGDYNEQFF. The CDR3 DNA reads as TGTGCCATCAGGGGGCTAGCGGGAGATTACAATGAGCAGTTCTTC.

This chain uses TRBV4-1 with TRBJ2-1, with 14 bases aligning to TRBD2. V lost 4 bases and J lost 8; bases outside the gene matches: 10. Germline V lookup: CDR1 MGHRA, CDR2 YSYEKL. The CDR3 extends over 17 amino acids. The chain's CDR3 is CASSLNKGTSGSDEQFF. The CDR3 DNA is TGCGCCAGCAGCCTGAACAAGGGGACTAGCGGGAGTGATGAGCAGTTCTTC.

The chain employs TRBV5-4 and TRBJ2-2, with 10 bases aligning to TRBD1. The germline CDR1 and CDR2 sequences are SGHNT and YYREEE (reference sequence). CDR3 length: 19 residues. V lost 0 bases, J lost 0 bases, and 8 bases stayed unmatched. The CDR3 region has the DNA TGTGCCAGCAGCTTGGAGGGACAGGGGTTTAACCCGAACACCGGGGAGCTGTTTTTT. Amino acid sequence: CASSLEGQGFNPNTGELFF.

V gene TRBV9 combines with J gene TRBJ2-2; D unclear. The CDR3 consists of 12 residues. V lost 2 bases and J 3 bases, leaving 2 bases between the germline ends. Germline loops: CDR1 SGDLS, CDR2 YYNGEE. CDR3 DNA: TGTGCCAGCAGCGTGGACACCGGGGAGCTGTTTTTT. Protein: CASSVDTGELFF.

This sequence joins TRBV11-2 and TRBJ2-1; 13 bases agree with TRBD2. The germline gives CDR1 SGHAT, CDR2 FQNNGV. V gave up 4 bases and J gave up 7 bases; unmatched junction bases: 7. This CDR3 contains 16 residues. DNA for the CDR3: TGTGCCAGCAGCTCCACCGGACTAGCGGGAGCTAATGAGCAGTTCTTC. Protein product: CASSSTGLAGANEQFF.

This chain connects TRBV9 to TRBJ2-2; D gene uncertain. This CDR3 region has 16 residues. Per germline, CDR1 SGDLS and CDR2 YYNGEE. Trimming shortened V by 0 bases and J by 0 bases, and 9 bases separated the two germline ends. This chain's CDR3 is CASSVGGRTNTGELFF. The DNA of the CDR3 is TGTGCCAGCAGCGTAGGCGGCAGAACGAACACCGGGGAGCTGTTTTTT.

V usage is TRBV2 and J usage is TRBJ1-1, with D perhaps TRBD1 (6 bases). The CDR3 spans 13 residues. Germline V gene sequence: CDR1 SNHLY, CDR2 FYNNEI. V lost 6 bases to trimming and J lost 2 bases, with 10 bases between them. The CDR3 DNA sequence: TGTGCCAGCAGGGCGGACAGAAACACTGAAGCTTTCTTT. Encoded protein: CASRADRNTEAFF.

This clone was counted once. The chain recombines TRBV29-1 with TRBJ1-2; TRBD1 matches at 7 bases. From germline, CDR1 is SQVTM and CDR2 ANQGSEA. Germline trimming cut 3 bases from V and 4 bases from J; bases unmatched to any gene: 5. CDR3 length: 13 residues. This chain's CDR3 is CSVEGTDPYGYTF. Here the CDR3 DNA reads TGCAGCGTTGAGGGGACAGACCCCTATGGCTACACCTTC.

V usage is TRBV23-1 and J usage is TRBJ1-1; possible D gene TRBD1, 6 bases. TRBV23-1 is an ORF, and what it does is uncertain. Trimming left V 2 bases short and J 2 bases short, with 15 bases between. The CDR3 sequence is 16 residues long. The CDR3 loop is CASSQGCGGENTEAFF. The CDR3 DNA sequence: TGCGCCAGCAGTCAAGGGTGTGGGGGCGAAAACACTGAAGCTTTCTTT.

The chain combines TRBV6-5 with TRBJ1-1; D is unresolved. The CDR3 consists of 12 residues. In germline, CDR1 is MNHEY, CDR2 SVGAGI. Trimming removed 7 bases from V and 0 bases from J, with 6 bases in between. The CDR3 DNA reads as TGTGCCAGCATCGATCTGAACACTGAAGCTTTCTTT. Its protein is CASIDLNTEAFF.

The V call is TRBV4-3, the J call TRBJ1-4, with D unclear. The CDR3 extends over 16 amino acids. V lost 0 bases, J lost 0 bases, and 8 bases lay in between. Germline loops: CDR1 LGHNA, CDR2 YSLEER. CDR3 amino acids: CASSQDTGTTNEKLFF. The CDR3 region has the DNA TGCGCCAGCAGCCAAGATACGGGGACAACTAATGAAAAACTGTTTTTT.

The chain employs TRBV28 and TRBJ1-2, with 12 bases matching TRBD1. Germline lookup yields CDR1 MDHEN and CDR2 SYDVKM. The CDR3 runs 16 residues. V lost 8 bases to trimming and J lost 6 bases; unmatched junction nucleotides: 13. CDR3 region: CASVGIGTGGRDGYTF. CDR3 nucleotides: TGTGCCAGCGTCGGGATCGGGACAGGGGGCAGGGATGGCTACACCTTC.

The chain couples TRBV9 to TRBJ1-1; D is ambiguous. Germline loops: CDR1 SGDLS, CDR2 YYNGEE. The CDR3 runs 14 residues. The germline V and J ends were trimmed by 1 base and 1 base, with 8 bases remaining between them. CDR3 DNA sequence: TGTGCCAGCAGCGTAATGGAGAGGAACACTGAAGCTTTCTTT. It yields the protein CASSVMERNTEAFF.